The T cell receptor beta chain described here comes from a study of blood T cell repertoires in COVID-19. Study as a whole: PBMCs, B-cell-depleted T cells, or T cells provided the cDNA or gDNA that made up the material.

The CDR3 is made up of 18 amino acids. In germline, CDR1 is WNHNN, CDR2 SYGVQD (reference sequence). V dropped 2 bases and J dropped 4 bases, with 23 bases sitting between them. Per the original data handling: The authors estimated nucleated cell counts from reference gene primer amplification. TCRdb keeps only in-frame clones here, not all; method: immunoSEQ multiplex PCR. Clone size and the V and J calls come from that table; the DNA yielded D and trimming. The sample has some 70,000 clones; about 89% are singletons. The origin of this receptor is a man in his fifties or sixties with acute or convalescent COVID-19. This sequence joins TRBV10-1 and TRBJ2-5; D not certain. The sample was peripheral blood. Written as DNA, the CDR3 is TGCGCCAGCAGTGAGGTGACTTGGGTAGCCCGCCTGGGAGAGACCCAGTACTTC. This sequence encodes CASSEVTWVARLGETQYF.